These 27 T cell receptor beta chains were all obtained from the same sample, sequenced in a study of blood T cells in healthy people across ages. A second 7 to 11 cycle PCR used barcoded and J-beta primers. TCRdb analysed the 5' RACE reads with MiXCR anew, one entry per CDR3 protein. In the table there are about 760,000 distinct CDR3 sequences, about 61% of which are singletons. The sequencing sample was made of blood. These receptors all come from a middle-aged man in good health.

Only a few counts were recorded for this clonotype. V usage is TRBV5-4 and J usage is TRBJ1-2; no clear D gene. CDR1 and CDR2 (germline): SGHNT, YYREEE (reference sequence). Trimming took 0 bases from V and 7 from J, leaving 13 bases between them. There are 14 residues in the CDR3. CDR3: CASSLAWASGGYTF. CDR3 in DNA: TGTGCCAGCAGCTTGGCCTGGGCCTCGGGTGGCTACACCTTC.

The V call is TRBV6-1, the J call TRBJ2-1; D may be TRBD1 (5 bases). The germline gives CDR1 MNHNS, CDR2 SASEGT. Trimming took 1 base from V and 4 from J, leaving 5 bases between them. CDR3 length: 13 residues. The CDR3, as DNA: TGTGCCAGCAGTGAAGGACAGTACAATGAGCAGTTCTTC. Its translation is CASSEGQYNEQFF.

This clonotype came up a few times. V gene TRBV7-3 combines with J gene TRBJ2-3; 12 bases are a match to TRBD1. The CDR3 is 17 amino acids. Trimming removed 4 bases from V and 1 base from J; junction bases left unmatched: 6. CDR1 and CDR2 from the germline V gene are SGHTA and FQGTGA. The CDR3: CASSSGTGGSRTDTQYF. The CDR3 DNA reads as TGTGCCAGCAGCTCCGGGACAGGGGGCTCTCGCACAGATACGCAGTATTTT. The variable domain in full, with the rest retrieved from reference TRBV7-3 and TRBJ2-3, is GAGVSQTPSNKVTEKGKYVELRCDPISGHTALYWYRQSLGQGPEFLIYFQGTGAADDSGLPNDRFFAVRPEGSVSTLKIQRTERGDSAVYLCASSSGTGGSRTDTQYFGPGTRLTVL.

This clonotype was counted a few times. The rearrangement links TRBV15 to TRBJ2-7; D not resolved. CDR1 LNHNV and CDR2 YYDKDF come from the germline V gene (reference sequence). The germline V and J ends were trimmed by 0 bases and 0 bases, with 12 bases remaining between them. CDR3 size: 16 residues. The DNA of the CDR3 is TGTGCCACCAGCAGAGATCAATATACGAACTCCTACGAGCAGTACTTC. Protein: CATSRDQYTNSYEQYF.

This chain links TRBV25-1 with TRBJ1-4, with 11 nucleotides matching TRBD1. The germline V gene has CDR1 MGHDK and CDR2 SYGVNS. After removal of 3 bases from V and 11 bases from J, the junction contained 14 bases not matched to a gene. The CDR3 extends over 17 amino acids. The CDR3 reads CASSDLGIGTGGVKLFF. For the CDR3, the DNA is TGTGCCAGCAGTGATTTAGGCATAGGGACAGGGGGAGTGAAACTGTTTTTT.

The sample holds one count of this clonotype. A much larger clone sits a single nucleotide away, making a read error possible. The CDR3 DNA is TGCGCCAGCAGCTTGACGACAGGGAGCTATGACTACACCTTC. Its translation is CASSLTTGSYDYTF. The rearrangement joins TRBV5-1 to TRBJ1-2, with TRBD1 identical over 7 bases. This CDR3 comprises 14 residues. Germline CDR1 SGHRS, CDR2 YFSETQ.

The chain links TRBV14 to TRBJ2-3; D unresolved. V lost 0 bases, J lost 2 bases, and 9 bases lay in between. Germline V gene lookup returns CDR1 SGHDN and CDR2 FVKESK. The CDR3 contains 15 residues. CDR3 loop: CASSQDAQNTDTQYF. The CDR3 bases are TGTGCCAGCAGCCAAGATGCGCAAAACACAGATACGCAGTATTTT.

V is TRBV19 and J is TRBJ1-5; perhaps TRBD1 as D (6 bases). V lost 6 bases and J 7 bases, leaving 13 bases between the germline ends. Per the germline V gene, CDR1 is LNHDA and CDR2 is SQIVND (reference sequence). This CDR3 has 13 amino acids. CDR3 region: CASSGGKEQPQHF. The CDR3 DNA reads TGTGCCAGTAGCGGGGGCAAGGAGCAGCCCCAGCATTTT.

The J gene is TRBJ1-1, the V gene TRBV28; 7 bases line up with TRBD1. After removal of 5 bases from V and 3 bases from J, the junction contained 9 bases not matched to a gene. CDR3 length: 15 residues. Germline V gives CDR1 MDHEN, CDR2 SYDVKM. The CDR3 region has the DNA TGTGCCAGCAGTCCCATTACAGGGGAGGACACTGAAGCTTTCTTT. This gives the protein CASSPITGEDTEAFF.

This clonotype was counted only a few times. CDR3 sequence: CASSRTSDTYEQYF. CDR3 DNA: TGTGCCAGCAGTCGGACTAGCGACACCTACGAGCAGTACTTC. The chain couples TRBV4-2 to TRBJ2-7, with 9 positions matching TRBD2. CDR1 is LGHNA and CDR2 is YNFKEQ in the germline V gene. There are 14 residues in the CDR3. J lost 2 bases, V lost 6 bases, and 5 bases had no gene match.

The J gene is TRBJ2-5, the V gene TRBV7-2, with TRBD1 identical over 7 bases. The DNA end is a closer match to TRBJ2-7, so the J assignment may be wrong. The CDR3 runs 14 residues. CDR1 is SGHTA and CDR2 is FQGNSA in the germline V gene. DNA for the CDR3: TGTGCCAGCAGCCTCCGGGACAGAACATACGAGCAGTACTTC. This sequence encodes CASSLRDRTYEQYF.

The genes are TRBV27 and TRBJ2-5, with 7 bases fitting TRBD2. The CDR3 is 13 amino acids. Germline loops: CDR1 MNHEY, CDR2 SMNVEV (reference sequence). J was trimmed by 11 bases and V by 2 bases; bases with no gene match: 8. CDR3 coding DNA: TGTGCCAGCAGTTTAGGCGGGGAGGGTGAGCAGTACTTC. Protein: CASSLGGEGEQYF.

This clonotype was detected a few times. This sequence joins TRBV3-1 and TRBJ2-5; 11 nucleotides agree with TRBD2. CDR1 and CDR2 from the germline V gene are LGHDT and YNNKEL (reference sequence). This CDR3 spans 14 amino acids. V lost 6 bases, J lost 4 bases, and 4 bases stayed unmatched. CDR3 coding DNA: TGTGCCAGCAGAATCGGGACTAGCGGAGAGACCCAGTACTTC. The encoded protein is CASRIGTSGETQYF.

In this sample, this clonotype turned up once. This chain joins TRBV27 and TRBJ2-7; 7 bases map to TRBD2. Losses at the gene ends were 4 bases for V and 0 bases for J; bases not matched to a gene: 6. Germline values: CDR1 MNHEY, CDR2 SMNVEV (reference sequence). This CDR3 has 15 amino acids. CDR3 DNA sequence: TGTGCCAGCAGTTGGGGGGGGTTTGCCTCCTACGAGCAGTACTTC. As protein: CASSWGGFASYEQYF.

This clonotype turned up a few times. The rearrangement uses TRBV20-1 and TRBJ2-5; 8 bases match TRBD2. V lost 5 bases to trimming and J lost 1 base; unmatched junction nucleotides: 9. This CDR3 has 15 amino acids. The germline CDR1 and CDR2 sequences are DFQATT and SNEGSKA (reference sequence). Here the CDR3 DNA reads TGCAGTGCTCCACTTCCTCTAGCGGGCCAAGAGACCCAGTACTTC. Encoded protein: CSAPLPLAGQETQYF.

This clonotype was seen a few times. The J gene is TRBJ2-5, the V gene TRBV28; D gene uncertain. The J call is uncertain, as TRBJ2-7 better fits the DNA end. CDR3 length: 12 amino acids. CDR1 MDHEN and CDR2 SYDVKM come from the germline V gene. The CDR3: CASSFYGLEQYF. As DNA, the CDR3 is TGTGCCAGCAGTTTTTACGGTCTCGAGCAGTACTTC.

The genes are TRBV7-2 and TRBJ2-4; TRBD2 matches at 8 bases. Gene TRBJ2-7 matches the end of the DNA better, so the J call may be wrong. CDR1 and CDR2 from the germline V gene are SGHTA and FQGNSA. The CDR3 loop spans 14 amino acids. DNA of the CDR3: TGTGCCAGCGGCCAGGTAGCGGGGCAATACGAGCAGTACTTC. Protein sequence: CASGQVAGQYEQYF.

The chain is built from TRBV15 and TRBJ2-6; no definite D call. CDR3 length: 16 residues. Germline V gives CDR1 LNHNV, CDR2 YYDKDF (reference sequence). Trimming removed 0 bases from V and 2 bases from J, with 8 bases in between. This CDR3 is CATSRDYRAGANVLTF. DNA of the CDR3: TGTGCCACCAGCAGAGATTATCGGGCTGGGGCCAACGTCCTGACTTTC.

The chain uses TRBV7-2 and TRBJ2-7; 8 bases are shared with TRBD2. Germline V gives CDR1 SGHTA, CDR2 FQGNSA. The V gene end was trimmed by 6 bases and the J gene end by 7 bases; junction bases not matched to a gene: 11. This CDR3 is built from 14 residues. CDR3 sequence (DNA): TGTGCCAGCAGTGAAGGCGGGAGGATAGGTGAGCAGTACTTC. Translating gives CASSEGGRIGEQYF. Full variable domain (rest looked up from reference TRBV7-2 and TRBJ2-7): GAGVSQSPSNKVTEKGKDVELRCDPISGHTALYWYRQSLGQGLEFLIYFQGNSAPDKSGLPSDRFSAERTGGSVSTLTIQRTQQEDSAVYLCASSEGGRIGEQYFGPGTRLTVT.

The chain joins TRBV15 to TRBJ1-5; TRBD1 aligns across 7 bases. The CDR3 length is 14 residues. Trimming removed 9 bases from V and 3 bases from J; junction bases left unmatched: 8. CDR1 LNHNV and CDR2 YYDKDF come from the germline V gene (reference sequence). The CDR3 DNA reads as TGTGCCACTCGGACAGGACAACTCAATCAGCCCCAGCATTTT. Translating it yields CATRTGQLNQPQHF.

This rearrangement joins TRBV7-3 to TRBJ1-1; TRBD1 matches 8 bases. The CDR3 totals 14 residues. Germline V gene sequence: CDR1 SGHTA, CDR2 FQGTGA. The V and J ends lost 5 bases and 2 bases, in that order; junction bases with no gene match: 4. CDR3 DNA: TGTGCCAGCAGCCAGACAGGGGCTAACACTGAAGCTTTCTTT. Protein: CASSQTGANTEAFF.

This clonotype showed up just a few times. This chain connects TRBV27 to TRBJ2-4; D is undetermined. This CDR3 contains 13 residues. CDR1 MNHEY and CDR2 SMNVEV come from the germline V gene (reference sequence). V lost 3 bases and J 5 bases, leaving 8 bases between the germline ends. This CDR3 reads CASSLPGENIQYF. CDR3 sequence (DNA): TGTGCCAGCAGTTTGCCAGGCGAAAACATTCAGTACTTC.

This clonotype occurred a few times. The chain is built from TRBV5-6 and TRBJ2-7; TRBD1 matches at 8 bases. Germline values: CDR1 SGHDT, CDR2 YYEEEE. V was pared by 3 bases and J by 4 bases, with 9 bases of the junction left unmatched. CDR3 length equals 15 residues. The CDR3 reads CASSSDWTGRYEQYF. In DNA form, the CDR3 reads TGTGCCAGCAGCTCCGACTGGACAGGGAGGTACGAGCAGTACTTC. Full variable domain (missing parts from reference TRBV5-6 and TRBJ2-7): DAGVTQSPTHLIKTRGQQVTLRCSPKSGHDTVSWYQQALGQGPQFIFQYYEEEERQRGNFPDRFSGHQFPNYSSELNVNALLLGDSALYLCASSSDWTGRYEQYFGPGTRLTVT.

Worth noting for this clonotype: This could be a read error, since a much larger clone is one nucleotide away. CDR3 in amino acids: CASISVPSGDTEAFF. The CDR3 DNA reads TGTGCCAGCATATCGGTTCCTTCAGGGGACACTGAAGCTTTCTTT. This chain links TRBV27 with TRBJ1-1, with D perhaps TRBD1 (6 bases). This CDR3 has 15 residues. The germline V gene has CDR1 MNHEY and CDR2 SMNVEV (reference sequence). V dropped 7 bases and J dropped 3 bases, with 18 bases sitting between them.

V is TRBV9 and J is TRBJ2-7; weak D call: TRBD1 (6 bases). Near its end, the DNA agrees better with TRBJ2-5, so the J call may be wrong. The CDR3 runs to 15 residues. The germline gives CDR1 SGDLS, CDR2 YYNGEE. CDR3: CASSVVGAPKETQYF. CDR3 bases: TGTGCCAGCAGCGTAGTGGGGGCCCCTAAGGAGACCCAGTACTTC.

This chain joins TRBV24-1 and TRBJ1-2; D gene uncertain. Germline V gives CDR1 KGHDR, CDR2 SFDVKD. This CDR3 has 13 amino acids. Trimming removed 1 base at V and 12 bases at J, with 14 bases between. DNA for the CDR3: TGTGCCACCAGTGATTTCCTGGGGAGAGGGAACACCTTC. Translated: CATSDFLGRGNTF.

This clonotype has only a few counts. V usage is TRBV5-1 and J usage is TRBJ2-7, with 10 bases identical to TRBD2. Trimming at V came to 3 bases and at J to 5 bases, leaving 8 bases not matched to a gene. The CDR3 sequence is 15 residues long. Germline CDR1 SGHRS, CDR2 YFSETQ. CDR3 nucleotides: TGCGCCAGCAGCTCTAGCGGGAGTATCGGTAACGAGCAGTACTTC. This sequence encodes CASSSSGSIGNEQYF.